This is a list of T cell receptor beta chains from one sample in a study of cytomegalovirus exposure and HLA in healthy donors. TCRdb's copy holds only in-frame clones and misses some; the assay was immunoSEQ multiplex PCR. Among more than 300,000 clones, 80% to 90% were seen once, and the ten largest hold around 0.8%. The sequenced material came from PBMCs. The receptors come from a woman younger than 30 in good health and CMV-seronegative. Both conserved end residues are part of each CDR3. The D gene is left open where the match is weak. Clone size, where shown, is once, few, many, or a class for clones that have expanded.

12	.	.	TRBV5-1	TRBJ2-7	CASTAQTDEQYF	TGCGCCAGCACCGCGCAAACAGACGAGCAGTACTTC
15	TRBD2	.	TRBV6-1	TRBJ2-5	CASSEASGISETQYF	TGTGCCAGCAGTGAGGCTAGCGGGATCTCGGAGACCCAGTACTTC
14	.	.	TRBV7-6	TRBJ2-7	CASSGAGTPGEQYF	TGTGCCAGCAGCGGAGCCGGGACTCCCGGCGAGCAGTACTTC
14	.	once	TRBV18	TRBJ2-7	CASSPTGPASEQYF	TGTGCCAGCTCACCGACAGGTCCCGCCTCCGAGCAGTACTTC
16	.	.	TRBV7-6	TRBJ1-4	CASSFSNPQGNEKLFF	TGTGCCAGCAGCTTTTCGAACCCCCAGGGTAATGAAAAACTGTTTTTT
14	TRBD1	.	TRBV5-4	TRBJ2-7	CASSGKRGQGEQYF	TGTGCCAGCAGCGGGAAGAGGGGGCAAGGAGAGCAGTACTTC
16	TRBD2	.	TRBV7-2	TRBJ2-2	CASSLAVSGGAGELFF	TGTGCCAGCAGCTTAGCGGTATCGGGAGGGGCCGGGGAGCTGTTTTTT
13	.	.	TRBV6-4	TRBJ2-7	CASSDWTTYEQYF	TGTGCCAGCAGTGACTGGACTACCTACGAGCAGTACTTC
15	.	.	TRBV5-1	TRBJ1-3	CASSSDSHSGNTIYF	TGCGCCAGCAGCTCGGACAGCCACTCTGGAAACACCATATATTTT
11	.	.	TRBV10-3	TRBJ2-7	CAITRQREQYF	TGTGCCATCACCCGACAGAGGGAGCAGTACTTC
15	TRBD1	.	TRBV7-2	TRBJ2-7	CASSSGQGASYEQYF	TGTGCCAGCAGCTCGGGACAGGGGGCCTCCTACGAGCAGTACTTC
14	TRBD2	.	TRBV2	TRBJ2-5	CASAGLAGVETQYF	TGTGCCAGCGCTGGACTAGCGGGAGTGGAGACCCAGTACTTC
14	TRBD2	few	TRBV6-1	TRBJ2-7	CASSETSGSYEQYF	TGTGCCAGCAGTGAGACTAGCGGCTCCTACGAGCAGTACTTC
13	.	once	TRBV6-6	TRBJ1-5	CASSPPGGQPQHF	TGTGCCAGCAGCCCACCCGGTGGTCAGCCCCAGCATTTT
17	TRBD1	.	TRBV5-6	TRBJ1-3	CASSPLGQGTTGNTIYF	TGTGCCAGCAGCCCGCTAGGACAGGGGACGACCGGAAACACCATATATTTT
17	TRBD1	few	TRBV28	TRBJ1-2	CASSMGQGAGAAYGYTF	TGTGCCAGCAGCATGGGACAGGGGGCGGGCGCGGCCTATGGCTACACCTTC
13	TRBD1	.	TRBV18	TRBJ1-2	CASSPIQGSGYTF	TGTGCCAGCTCACCAATACAGGGGAGTGGCTACACCTTC
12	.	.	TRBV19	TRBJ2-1	CASSPQGNEQFF	TGTGCCAGTTCCCCCCAGGGCAATGAGCAGTTCTTC
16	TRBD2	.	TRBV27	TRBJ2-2	CASSIRTSGGLGELFF	TGTGCCAGCAGTATACGGACTAGCGGGGGTCTCGGGGAGCTGTTTTTT
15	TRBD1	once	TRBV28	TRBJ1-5	CASSQETGSVQPQHF	TGTGCCAGCAGTCAAGAGACAGGGAGTGTACAGCCCCAGCATTTT
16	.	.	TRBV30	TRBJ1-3	CAWSTSGREPGNTIYF	TGTGCCTGGAGTACCTCCGGGAGGGAACCTGGAAACACCATATATTTT
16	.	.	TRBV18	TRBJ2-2	CASSPLPPDGTGELFF	TGTGCCAGCTCACCGTTACCCCCAGACGGGACCGGGGAGCTGTTTTTT
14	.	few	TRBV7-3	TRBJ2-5	CASSLSHLKETQYF	TGTGCCAGCAGCTTAAGCCACTTAAAAGAGACCCAGTACTTC
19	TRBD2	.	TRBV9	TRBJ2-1	CASSVAGVGLAGSYNEQFF	TGTGCCAGCAGCGTAGCTGGTGTGGGACTAGCGGGATCCTACAATGAGCAGTTCTTC
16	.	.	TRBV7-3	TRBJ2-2	CASSLKAGPNTGELFF	TGTGCCAGCAGCTTAAAGGCAGGGCCGAACACCGGGGAGCTGTTTTTT
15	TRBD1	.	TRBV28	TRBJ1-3	CASSLKGAGGNTIYF	TGTGCCAGCAGTTTAAAGGGGGCGGGAGGAAACACCATATATTTT
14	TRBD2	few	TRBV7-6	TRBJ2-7	CASSSRPGGYEQYF	TGTGCCAGCAGCTCGCGCCCGGGGGGCTACGAGCAGTACTTC
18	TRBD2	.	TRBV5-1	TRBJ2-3	CASSTGLAGGPGTDTQYF	TGCGCCAGCAGCACGGGGCTAGCGGGAGGGCCGGGTACAGATACGCAGTATTTT
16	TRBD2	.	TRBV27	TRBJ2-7	CASSLLGGRDPYEQYF	TGTGCCAGCAGTTTATTGGGCGGGAGAGACCCCTACGAGCAGTACTTC
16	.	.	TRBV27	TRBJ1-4	CASSNYRKPTNEKLFF	TGTGCCAGCAGTAACTACAGGAAACCAACTAATGAAAAACTGTTTTTT
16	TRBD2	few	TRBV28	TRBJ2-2	CASSLSSGANTGELFF	TGTGCCAGCAGTTTATCTAGCGGGGCGAACACCGGGGAGCTGTTTTTT
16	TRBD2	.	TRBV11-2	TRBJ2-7	CASSRTGTSGSYEQYF	TGTGCCAGCAGCAGAACCGGGACTAGCGGGAGCTACGAGCAGTACTTC
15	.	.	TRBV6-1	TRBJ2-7	CASSEPSDGRVEQYF	TGTGCCAGCAGTGAACCGTCGGACGGCAGGGTCGAGCAGTACTTC
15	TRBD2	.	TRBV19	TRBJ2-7	CASSILAGGSYEQYF	TGTGCCAGTAGTATACTAGCGGGAGGTTCCTACGAGCAGTACTTC
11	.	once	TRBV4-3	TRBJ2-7	CASSAPGEQYF	TGCGCCAGCAGCGCCCCGGGGGAGCAGTACTTC
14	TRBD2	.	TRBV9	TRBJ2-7	CASSVGLDPYEQYF	TGTGCCAGCAGCGTGGGACTAGACCCCTACGAGCAGTACTTC
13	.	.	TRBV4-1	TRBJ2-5	CASSQVLSETQYF	TGCGCCAGCAGCCAAGTTCTGAGTGAGACCCAGTACTTC
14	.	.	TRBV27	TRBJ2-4	CASSFTGSENIQYF	TGTGCCAGCAGTTTCACAGGGAGCGAGAACATTCAGTACTTC
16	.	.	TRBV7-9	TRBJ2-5	CASSLWEWETGETQYF	TGTGCCAGCAGCTTATGGGAGTGGGAGACGGGGGAGACCCAGTACTTC
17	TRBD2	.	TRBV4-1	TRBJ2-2	CASSQDTAGVGSGELFF	TGCGCCAGCAGCCAAGATACAGCGGGAGTAGGGTCCGGGGAGCTGTTTTTT
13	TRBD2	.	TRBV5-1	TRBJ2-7	CASSVGLSYEQYF	TGCGCCAGCAGCGTGGGACTATCCTACGAGCAGTACTTC
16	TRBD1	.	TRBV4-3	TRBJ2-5	CASSQDDRAPQETQYF	TGCGCCAGCAGCCAAGATGACAGGGCCCCCCAAGAGACCCAGTACTTC
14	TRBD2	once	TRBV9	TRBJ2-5	CASSVALIAGGPDF	TGTGCCAGCAGCGTAGCTCTGATAGCGGGAGGGCCTGACTTC
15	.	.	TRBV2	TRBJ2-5	CASSEESVGGETQYF	TGTGCCAGCAGTGAAGAGTCGGTGGGAGGAGAGACCCAGTACTTC
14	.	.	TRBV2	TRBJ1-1	CASMAGVGGTEAFF	TGTGCCAGCATGGCAGGGGTGGGTGGCACTGAAGCTTTCTTT
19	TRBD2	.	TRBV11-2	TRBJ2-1	CASSHTPGSGTTIYNEQFF	TGTGCCAGCAGCCATACCCCAGGGTCCGGGACTACGATTTACAATGAGCAGTTCTTC
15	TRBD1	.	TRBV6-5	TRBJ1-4	CASSYQTGEDEKLFF	TGTGCCAGCAGTTACCAAACAGGGGAGGATGAAAAACTGTTTTTT
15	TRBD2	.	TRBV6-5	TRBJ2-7	CASSYLGEGAGEQYF	TGTGCCAGCAGTTACTTAGGGGAGGGAGCGGGCGAGCAGTACTTC
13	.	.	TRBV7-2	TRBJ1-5	CASSLGREQPQHF	TGTGCCAGCAGCTTAGGTCGGGAGCAGCCCCAGCATTTT
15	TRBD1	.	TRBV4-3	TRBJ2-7	CASSQVLDRGESQYF	TGCGCCAGCAGCCAAGTCCTGGACAGGGGGGAATCCCAGTACTTC